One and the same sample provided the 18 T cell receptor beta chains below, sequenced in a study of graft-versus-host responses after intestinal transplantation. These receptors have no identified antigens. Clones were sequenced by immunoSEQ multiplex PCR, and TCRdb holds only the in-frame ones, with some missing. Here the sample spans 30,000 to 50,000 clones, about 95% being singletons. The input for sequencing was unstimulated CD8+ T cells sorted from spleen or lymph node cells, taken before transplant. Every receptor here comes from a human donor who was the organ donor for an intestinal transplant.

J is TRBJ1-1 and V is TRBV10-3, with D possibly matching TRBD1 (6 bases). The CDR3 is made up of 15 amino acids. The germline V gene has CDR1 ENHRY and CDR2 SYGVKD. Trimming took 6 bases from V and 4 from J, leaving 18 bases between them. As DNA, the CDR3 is TGTGCCATCAGAGACCAACAGGGAGCAGGCACTGAAGCTTTCTTT. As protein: CAIRDQQGAGTEAFF.

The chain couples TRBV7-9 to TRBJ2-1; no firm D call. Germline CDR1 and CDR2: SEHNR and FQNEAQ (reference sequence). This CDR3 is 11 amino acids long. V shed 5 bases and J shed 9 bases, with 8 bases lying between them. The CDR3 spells CASSAPLEQFF. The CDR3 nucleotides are TGTGCCAGCAGCGCGCCCCTTGAGCAGTTCTTC.

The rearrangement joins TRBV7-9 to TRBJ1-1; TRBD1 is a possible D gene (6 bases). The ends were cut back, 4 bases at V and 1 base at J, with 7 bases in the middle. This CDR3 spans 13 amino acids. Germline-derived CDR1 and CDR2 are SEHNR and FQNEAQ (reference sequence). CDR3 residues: CASSSGQNTEAFF. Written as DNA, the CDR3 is TGTGCCAGCAGCTCGGGACAGAACACTGAAGCTTTCTTT.

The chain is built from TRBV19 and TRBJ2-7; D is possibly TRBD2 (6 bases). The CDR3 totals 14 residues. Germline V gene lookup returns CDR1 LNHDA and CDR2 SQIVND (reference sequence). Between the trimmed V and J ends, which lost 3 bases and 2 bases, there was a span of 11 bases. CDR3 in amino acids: CASSMGRGTYEQYF. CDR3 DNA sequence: TGTGCCAGTAGTATGGGCCGGGGGACCTACGAGCAGTACTTC.

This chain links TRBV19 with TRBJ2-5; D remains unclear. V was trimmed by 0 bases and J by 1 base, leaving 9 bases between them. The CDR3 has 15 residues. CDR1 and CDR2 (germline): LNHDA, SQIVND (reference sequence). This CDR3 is CASSIDFYGQETQYF. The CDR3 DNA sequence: TGTGCCAGTAGTATAGATTTTTACGGCCAAGAGACCCAGTACTTC.

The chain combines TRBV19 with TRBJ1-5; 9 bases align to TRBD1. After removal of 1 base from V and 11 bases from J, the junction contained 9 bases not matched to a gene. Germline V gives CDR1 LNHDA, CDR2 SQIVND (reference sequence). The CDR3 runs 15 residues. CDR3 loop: CASSIAGTGWSAQHF. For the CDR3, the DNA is TGTGCCAGTAGTATAGCGGGGACAGGGTGGTCGGCCCAGCATTTT.

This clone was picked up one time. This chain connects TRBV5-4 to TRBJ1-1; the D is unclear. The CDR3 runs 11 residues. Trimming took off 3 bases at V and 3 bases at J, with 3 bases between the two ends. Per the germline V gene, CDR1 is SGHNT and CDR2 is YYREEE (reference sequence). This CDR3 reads CASSSYTEAFF. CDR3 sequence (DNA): TGTGCCAGCAGCTCTTACACTGAAGCTTTCTTT.

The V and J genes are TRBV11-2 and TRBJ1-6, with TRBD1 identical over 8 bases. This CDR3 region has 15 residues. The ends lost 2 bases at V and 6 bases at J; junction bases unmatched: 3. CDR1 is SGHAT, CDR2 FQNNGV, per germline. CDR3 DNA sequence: TGTGCCAGCAGCTTAACCGACAGGGGTAATTCACCCCTCCACTTT. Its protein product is CASSLTDRGNSPLHF.

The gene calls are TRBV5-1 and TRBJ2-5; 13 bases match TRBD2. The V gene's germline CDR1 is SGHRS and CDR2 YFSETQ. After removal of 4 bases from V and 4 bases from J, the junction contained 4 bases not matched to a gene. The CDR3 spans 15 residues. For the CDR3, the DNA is TGCGCCAGCAGCATTACTAGCGGGGGGGCAGAGACCCAGTACTTC. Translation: CASSITSGGAETQYF. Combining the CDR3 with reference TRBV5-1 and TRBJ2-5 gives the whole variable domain KAGVTQTPRYLIKTRGQQVTLSCSPISGHRSVSWYQQTPGQGLQFLFEYFSETQRNKGNFPGRFSGRQFSNSRSEMNVSTLELGDSALYLCASSITSGGAETQYFGPGTRLLVL.

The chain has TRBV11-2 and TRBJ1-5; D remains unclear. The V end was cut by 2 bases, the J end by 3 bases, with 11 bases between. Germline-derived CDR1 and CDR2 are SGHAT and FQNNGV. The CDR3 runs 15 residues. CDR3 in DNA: TGTGCCAGCAGCTTATCGTTGGGGAACAATCAGCCCCAGCATTTT. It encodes CASSLSLGNNQPQHF.

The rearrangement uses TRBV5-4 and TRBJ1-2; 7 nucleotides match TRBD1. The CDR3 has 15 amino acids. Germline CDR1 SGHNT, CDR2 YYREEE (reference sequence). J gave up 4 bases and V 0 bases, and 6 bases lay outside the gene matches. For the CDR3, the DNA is TGTGCCAGCAGCTTGGTTGGAGGGGGCAGCTATGGCTACACCTTC. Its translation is CASSLVGGGSYGYTF.

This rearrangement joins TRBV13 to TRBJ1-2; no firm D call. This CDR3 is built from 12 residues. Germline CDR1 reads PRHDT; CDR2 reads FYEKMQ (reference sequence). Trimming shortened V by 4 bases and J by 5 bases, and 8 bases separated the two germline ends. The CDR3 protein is CASSSFTYGYTF. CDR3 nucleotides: TGTGCCAGCAGCTCGTTTACTTATGGCTACACCTTC.

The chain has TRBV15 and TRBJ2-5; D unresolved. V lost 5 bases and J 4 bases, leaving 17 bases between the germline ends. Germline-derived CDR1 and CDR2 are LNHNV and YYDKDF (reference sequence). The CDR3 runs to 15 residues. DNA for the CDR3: TGTGCCACCAGCGGCTCTCGCGGCTGGGGAGAGACCCAGTACTTC. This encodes CATSGSRGWGETQYF.

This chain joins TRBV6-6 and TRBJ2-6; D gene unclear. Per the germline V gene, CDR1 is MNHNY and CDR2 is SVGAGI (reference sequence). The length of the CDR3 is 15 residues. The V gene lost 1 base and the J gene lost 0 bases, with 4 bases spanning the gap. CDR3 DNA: TGTGCCAGCAGTTACTTTAGCTCTGGGGCCAACGTCCTGACTTTC. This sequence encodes CASSYFSSGANVLTF.

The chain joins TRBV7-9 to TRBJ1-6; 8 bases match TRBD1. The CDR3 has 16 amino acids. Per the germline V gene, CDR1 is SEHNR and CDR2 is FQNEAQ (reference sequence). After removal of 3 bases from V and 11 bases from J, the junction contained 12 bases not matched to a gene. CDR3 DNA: TGTGCCAGCAGCTTGGGACAGGCAGCGCTTGGGACACCCCTCCACTTT. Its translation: CASSLGQAALGTPLHF. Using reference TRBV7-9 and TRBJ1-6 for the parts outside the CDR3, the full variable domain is DTGVSQNPRHKITKRGQNVTFRCDPISEHNRLYWYRQTLGQGPEFLTYFQNEAQLEKSRLLSDRFSAERPKGSFSTLEIQRTEQGDSAMYLCASSLGQAALGTPLHFGNGTRLTVT.

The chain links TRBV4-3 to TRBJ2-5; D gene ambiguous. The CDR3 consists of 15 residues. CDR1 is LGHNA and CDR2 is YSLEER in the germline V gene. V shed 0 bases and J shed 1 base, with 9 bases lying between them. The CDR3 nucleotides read TGCGCCAGCAGCCAAGAGGGCAGGACCCAAGAGACCCAGTACTTC. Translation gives CASSQEGRTQETQYF.

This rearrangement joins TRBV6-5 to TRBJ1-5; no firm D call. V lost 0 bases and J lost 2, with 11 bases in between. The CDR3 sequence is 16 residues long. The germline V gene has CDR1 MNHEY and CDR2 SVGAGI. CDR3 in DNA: TGTGCCAGCAGTTACTCAGGACCCTGGGGCAATCAGCCCCAGCATTTT. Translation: CASSYSGPWGNQPQHF.

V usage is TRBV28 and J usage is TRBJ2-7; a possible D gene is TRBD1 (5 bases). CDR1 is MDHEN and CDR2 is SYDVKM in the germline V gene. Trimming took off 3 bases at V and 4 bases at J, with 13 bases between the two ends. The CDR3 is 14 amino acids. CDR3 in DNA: TGTGCCAGCAGTTTTGACTCCCAGGGTTACGAGCAGTACTTC. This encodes CASSFDSQGYEQYF.